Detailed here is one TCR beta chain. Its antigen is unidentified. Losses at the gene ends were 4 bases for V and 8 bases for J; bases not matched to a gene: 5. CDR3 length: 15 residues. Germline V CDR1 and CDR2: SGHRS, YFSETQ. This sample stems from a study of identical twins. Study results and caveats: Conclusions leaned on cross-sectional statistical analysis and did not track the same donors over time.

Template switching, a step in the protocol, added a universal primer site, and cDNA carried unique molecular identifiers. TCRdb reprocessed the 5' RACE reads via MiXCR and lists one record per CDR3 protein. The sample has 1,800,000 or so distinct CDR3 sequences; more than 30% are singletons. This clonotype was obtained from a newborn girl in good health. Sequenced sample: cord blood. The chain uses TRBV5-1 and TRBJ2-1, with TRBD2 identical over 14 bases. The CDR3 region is CASSGGLAGGDEQFF. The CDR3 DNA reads TGCGCCAGCAGCGGCGGACTAGCGGGAGGAGATGAGCAGTTCTTC.